This TCR beta chain was identified in a study of blood T cells in healthy people across ages. The authors isolated at least 7 million PBMCs per sample. Samples each yielded at least 5.5 micrograms of total RNA. A second PCR, run for roughly 7 to 12 cycles, used a sample-barcoded 5' primer plus a J-beta primer mix. One entry per CDR3 protein, called by TCRdb with MiXCR from the 5' RACE reads. Altogether about 800,000 distinct CDR3 sequences are present, over 45% being singletons, with the ten largest covering around 22%. Germline lookup yields CDR1 SGHTA and CDR2 FQGNSA. This CDR3 spans 11 amino acids. V dropped 5 bases and J dropped 10 bases, with 11 bases sitting between them. Study-wide results and caveats: Per-million-T-cell TCR beta diversity fell roughly linearly with age. With donor CMV status unknown, expanded clonotype changes were possibly confounded.

A remark on this clonotype: Its target is not known.

The sequenced material came from blood. The origin of this receptor is a man aged 30-40 years in good health. The V gene is TRBV7-2, the J gene TRBJ1-2; D unresolved. CDR3 in amino acids: CASSVTDDYTF. CDR3 nucleotide sequence: TGTGCCAGCAGCGTAACAGATGACTACACCTTC.